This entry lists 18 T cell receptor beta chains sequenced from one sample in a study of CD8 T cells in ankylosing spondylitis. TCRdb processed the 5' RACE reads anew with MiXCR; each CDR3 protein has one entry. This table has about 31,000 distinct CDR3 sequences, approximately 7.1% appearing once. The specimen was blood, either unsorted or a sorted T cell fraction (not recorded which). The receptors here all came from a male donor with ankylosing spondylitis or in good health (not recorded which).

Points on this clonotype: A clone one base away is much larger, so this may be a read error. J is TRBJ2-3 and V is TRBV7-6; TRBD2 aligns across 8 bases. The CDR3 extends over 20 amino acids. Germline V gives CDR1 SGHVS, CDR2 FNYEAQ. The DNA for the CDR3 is TGTGTCAGCAGCTTCCCCTCCCAAGCGGGAGATTTAACTAGCACAGATACGCAGTATTTT. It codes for CVSSFPSQAGDLTSTDTQYF.

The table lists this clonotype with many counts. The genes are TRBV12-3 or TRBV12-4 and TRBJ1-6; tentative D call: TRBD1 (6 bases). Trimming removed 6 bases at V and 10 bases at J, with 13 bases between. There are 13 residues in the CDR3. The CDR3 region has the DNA TGTGCCAGCAGGAAACAGGGAAGCTCACCCCTCCACTTT. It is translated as CASRKQGSSPLHF.

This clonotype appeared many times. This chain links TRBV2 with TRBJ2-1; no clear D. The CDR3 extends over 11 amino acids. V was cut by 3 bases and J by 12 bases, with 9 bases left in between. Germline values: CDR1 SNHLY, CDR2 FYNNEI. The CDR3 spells CASSETPWQFF. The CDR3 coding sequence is TGTGCCAGCAGTGAGACTCCCTGGCAGTTCTTC.

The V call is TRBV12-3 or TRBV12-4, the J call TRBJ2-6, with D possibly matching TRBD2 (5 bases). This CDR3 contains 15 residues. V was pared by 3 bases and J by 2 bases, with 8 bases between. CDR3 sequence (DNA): TGTGCCAGCAGTTTCCGGGGAGCTGGGGCCAACGTCCTGACTTTC. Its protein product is CASSFRGAGANVLTF.

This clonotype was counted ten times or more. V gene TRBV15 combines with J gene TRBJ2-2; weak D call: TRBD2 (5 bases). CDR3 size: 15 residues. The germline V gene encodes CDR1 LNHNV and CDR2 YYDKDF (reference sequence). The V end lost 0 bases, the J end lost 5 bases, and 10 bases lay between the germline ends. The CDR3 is CATSREDSSTGELFF. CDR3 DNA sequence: TGTGCCACCAGCAGAGAGGACTCCTCAACCGGGGAGCTGTTTTTT.

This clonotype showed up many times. The CDR3 coding sequence is TGCAGGCGCGGGGTAAAGGGGAATTCACCCCTCCACTTT. It encodes CRRGVKGNSPLHF. This chain uses TRBV20-1 with TRBJ1-6, with D possibly being TRBD1 (5 bases). Germline lookup yields CDR1 DFQATT and CDR2 SNEGSKA (reference sequence). The CDR3 totals 13 residues.

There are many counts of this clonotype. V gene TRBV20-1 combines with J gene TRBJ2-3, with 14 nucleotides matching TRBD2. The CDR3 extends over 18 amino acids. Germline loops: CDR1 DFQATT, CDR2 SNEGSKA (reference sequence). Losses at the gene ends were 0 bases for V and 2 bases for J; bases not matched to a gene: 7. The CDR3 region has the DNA TGCAGTGCTAGAGATCCTGGACTAGCGGGAGGCAACACAGATACGCAGTATTTT. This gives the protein CSARDPGLAGGNTDTQYF.

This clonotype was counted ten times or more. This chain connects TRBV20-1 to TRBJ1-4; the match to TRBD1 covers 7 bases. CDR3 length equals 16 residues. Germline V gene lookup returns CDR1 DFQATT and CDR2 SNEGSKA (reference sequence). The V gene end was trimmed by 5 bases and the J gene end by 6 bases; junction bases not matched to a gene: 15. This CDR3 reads CSAPQGSEELDEKLFF. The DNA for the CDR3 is TGCAGTGCTCCACAGGGGAGTGAAGAATTGGATGAAAAACTGTTTTTT.

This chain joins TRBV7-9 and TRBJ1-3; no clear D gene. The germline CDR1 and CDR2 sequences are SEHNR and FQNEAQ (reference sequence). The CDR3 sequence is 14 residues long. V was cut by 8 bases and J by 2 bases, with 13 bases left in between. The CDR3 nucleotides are TGTGCCAGCCGCGAGCGGGAGGCTGGAAACACCATATATTTT. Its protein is CASREREAGNTIYF.

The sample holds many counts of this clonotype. Written as DNA, the CDR3 is TGTGCCAGCAGCTTAACCGCCCGGGACAGCAGAGGTTCACCCCTCCACTTT. Its protein is CASSLTARDSRGSPLHF. This chain links TRBV7-8 with TRBJ1-6, with 7 bases aligning to TRBD1. Unmatched junction bases numbered 13, after V lost 2 bases and J lost 9 bases. CDR3 length equals 17 residues. Per the germline V gene, CDR1 is SGHVS and CDR2 is FQNEAQ.

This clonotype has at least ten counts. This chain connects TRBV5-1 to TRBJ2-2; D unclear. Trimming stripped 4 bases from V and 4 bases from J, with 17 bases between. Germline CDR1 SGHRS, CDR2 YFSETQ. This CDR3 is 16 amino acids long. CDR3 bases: TGCGCCAGCAGCACAACTACTAACGTGGGCACCGGGGAGCTGTTTTTT. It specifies CASSTTTNVGTGELFF. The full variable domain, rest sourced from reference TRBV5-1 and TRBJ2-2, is KAGVTQTPRYLIKTRGQQVTLSCSPISGHRSVSWYQQTPGQGLQFLFEYFSETQRNKGNFPGRFSGRQFSNSRSEMNVSTLELGDSALYLCASSTTTNVGTGELFFGEGSRLTVL.

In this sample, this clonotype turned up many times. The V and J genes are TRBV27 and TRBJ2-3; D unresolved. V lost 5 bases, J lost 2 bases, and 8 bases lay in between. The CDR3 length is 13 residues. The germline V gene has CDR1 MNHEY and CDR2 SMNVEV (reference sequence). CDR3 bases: TGTGCCAGCAGTCGCTACACCACAGATACGCAGTATTTT. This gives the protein CASSRYTTDTQYF.

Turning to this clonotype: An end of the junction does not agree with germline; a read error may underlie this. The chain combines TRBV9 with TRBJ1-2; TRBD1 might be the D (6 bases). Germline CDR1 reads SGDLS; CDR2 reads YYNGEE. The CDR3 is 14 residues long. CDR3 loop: CASSVGGRGYDYTF. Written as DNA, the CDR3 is TGTGCCAGCAGCGTAGGGGGGCGCGGCTATGACTACACCTTC.

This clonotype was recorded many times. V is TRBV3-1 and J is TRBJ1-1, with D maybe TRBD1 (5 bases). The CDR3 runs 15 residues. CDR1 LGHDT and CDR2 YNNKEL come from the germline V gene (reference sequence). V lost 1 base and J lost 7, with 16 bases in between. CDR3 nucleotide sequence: TGTGCCAGCAGCCAAGCAAGCATAAGACAGAGTGAAGCTTTCTTT. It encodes CASSQASIRQSEAFF.

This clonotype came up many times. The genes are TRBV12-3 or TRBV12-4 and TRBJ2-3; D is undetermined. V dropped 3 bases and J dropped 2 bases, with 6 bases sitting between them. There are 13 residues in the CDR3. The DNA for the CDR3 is TGTGCCAGCAGTTTCACAGACACAGATACGCAGTATTTT. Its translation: CASSFTDTDTQYF.

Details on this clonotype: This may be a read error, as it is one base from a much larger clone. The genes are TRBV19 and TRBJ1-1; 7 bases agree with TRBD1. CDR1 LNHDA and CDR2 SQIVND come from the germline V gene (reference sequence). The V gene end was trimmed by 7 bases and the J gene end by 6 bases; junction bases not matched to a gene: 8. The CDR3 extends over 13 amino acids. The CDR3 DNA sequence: TGTGCCAGTAATTCGACAGGGCCCTCTGAAGCTTTCTTT. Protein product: CASNSTGPSEAFF.

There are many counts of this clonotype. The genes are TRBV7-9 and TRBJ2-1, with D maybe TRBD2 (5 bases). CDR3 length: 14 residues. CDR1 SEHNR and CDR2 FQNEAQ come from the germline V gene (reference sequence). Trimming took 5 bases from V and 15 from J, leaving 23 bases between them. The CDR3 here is CASSPGLAGLLPFF. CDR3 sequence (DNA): TGTGCCAGCAGCCCGGGCCTGGCGGGCCTCTTGCCGTTCTTC.

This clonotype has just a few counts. The CDR3 reads CASSLTSGRASDEQFF. The CDR3 region has the DNA TGCGCCAGCAGCTTGACTAGCGGGAGGGCCTCCGATGAGCAGTTCTTC. The chain joins TRBV5-1 to TRBJ2-1, with 13 bases lining up with TRBD2. CDR1 is SGHRS, CDR2 YFSETQ, per germline. The CDR3 has 16 residues. After removal of 1 base from V and 8 bases from J, the junction contained 6 bases not matched to a gene.